The TCR beta chain described here comes from a study of breast tumors, draining lymph nodes, adjacent tissues. General study findings and limits: Tumors had less TCR diversity than lymph nodes, more than nontumor tissue.

TCRdb re-derived calls from the multiplex PCR reads in MiXCR, one entry per CDR3 protein. The data contain some 130,000 distinct CDR3 sequences, 15% to 20% of them singletons. With 2 bases removed from V and 8 bases from J, the gap between germline ends came to 9 bases. The CDR3 has 13 amino acids. In germline, CDR1 is KGHSH, CDR2 LQKENI. Samples came from axillary lymph nodes draining the breast cancer. This clonotype was seen many times. Its specificity is unknown. This TCR was recovered from a female donor with breast cancer. Some clones in this sample may be carry-over from other donors' samples. The chain recombines TRBV18 with TRBJ1-4; no definite D call. Material for sequencing was axillary lymph node tissue. CDR3 nucleotide sequence: TGTGCCAGCTCACCAGGGGTAGGGGAAAAACTGTTTTTT. It yields the protein CASSPGVGEKLFF.